This T cell receptor (beta chain) was identified during a study of cytomegalovirus exposure and HLA in healthy donors. General study results and limits: A later analysis showed that HLA-associated TCR beta chains had undergone more clonal expansion than equally common others.

Primers: 60 Vbeta forward and 13 Jbeta reverse. TCRdb's table, derived via immunoSEQ multiplex PCR, lists solely in-frame clones and lacks some. The sample has 75,000 to 100,000 clones; 81% are singletons. CDR3 length: 13 amino acids. Germline V gene sequence: CDR1 SGHDN, CDR2 FVKESK. Trimming removed 0 bases from V and 4 bases from J, with 4 bases in between. To note about this clone: Its antigen is not known.

The chain links TRBV14 to TRBJ1-5, with D uncertain. The sample comprised PBMCs. The clonotype comes from a man aged 35 to 55 in good health and CMV-seropositive. This chain's CDR3 is CASSQDRNQPQHF. CDR3 coding DNA: TGTGCCAGCAGCCAAGATCGTAATCAGCCCCAGCATTTT.